These 25 T cell receptor beta chains were sequenced from one sample in a study of T cells in women clearing cervical HPV infection. Some clones are missing from TCRdb's copy, which holds only in-frame ones; the method was immunoSEQ multiplex PCR. Its clone listing holds tens of thousands of clones. The sequencing sample was made of blood buffy coat. Receptors originate from a woman aged 18 to 75 with a cervical HPV16 infection that either progressed to CIN3+ or cleared (not recorded which).

For this clone: The read terminates 3 residues ahead of where the CDR3 ends, so the germline J gene completes it. V gene TRBV7-6 combines with J gene TRBJ2-1; D perhaps matches TRBD1 (6 bases). This CDR3 is built from 18 residues. CDR1 is SGHVS, CDR2 FNYEAQ, per germline. V was clipped by 2 bases and J by 7 bases, with 24 bases between them. CDR3 loop: CASSLSPPAGLTGNEQFF. The sequenced part of the CDR3 DNA is TGTGCCAGCAGCTTATCCCCCCCTGCAGGATTAACAGGGAATGAG.

Concerning this clone itself: The DNA ends 3 residues before the CDR3 does, and the rest of the CDR3 is filled in from the germline J gene. The chain joins TRBV11-2 to TRBJ1-5, with TRBD1 matching 7 bases. V gave up 5 bases and J gave up 4 bases; unmatched junction bases: 8. Looked up from germline, CDR1 is SGHAT and CDR2 is FQNNGV. The CDR3 totals 15 residues. This CDR3 reads CASSVSGDSNQPQHF. Partial CDR3 DNA: TGTGCCAGCAGCGTATCTGGGGACAGTAATCAGCCC.

As concerns this clone: The missing CDR3 end, 3 residues past where the read stops, is filled in from the germline J gene. This chain uses TRBV18 with TRBJ2-6; no clear D gene. The V end was cut by 3 bases, the J end by 4 bases, with 13 bases between. This CDR3 has 16 amino acids. CDR1 is KGHSH, CDR2 LQKENI, per germline. CDR3: CASSPTGLGGANVLTF. CDR3 bases read: TGTGCCAGCTCACCGACGGGTCTCGGAGGGGCCAACGTC.

The CDR3 DNA, read in part, is TGTGCCAGCAGCTTTGGGCAGGCAGACACAGATACG. This gives the protein CASSFGQADTDT. The whole CDR3 sequence is CASSFGQADTDTQYF. V gene TRBV7-3 combines with J gene TRBJ2-3; D is unresolved. The CDR3 extends 3 residues past the end of the read, so its final part is completed from the germline J gene. The CDR3 totals 15 residues. Per germline, CDR1 SGHTA and CDR2 FQGTGA. Trimming took 3 bases from V and 2 from J, leaving 12 bases between them. Full variable domain (outside the CDR3, taken from reference TRBV7-3 and TRBJ2-3): GAGVSQTPSNKVTEKGKYVELRCDPISGHTALYWYRQSLGQGPEFLIYFQGTGAADDSGLPNDRFFAVRPEGSVSTLKIQRTERGDSAVYLCASSFGQADTDTQYFGPGTRLTVL.

Concerning this clone: Read data end 3 residues before the CDR3 end; the end is taken from the germline J gene. The J gene is TRBJ2-3, the V gene TRBV20-1; 8 nucleotides line up with TRBD2. Germline-derived CDR1 and CDR2 are DFQATT and SNEGSKA (reference sequence). There are 14 residues in the CDR3. V shed 2 bases and J 4 bases; nucleotides not matched to a gene: 5. The part of the CDR3 DNA that was read is TGCAGTGCTAGAAGCGGGAGTATCCCAGATACG. It yields the protein CSARSGSIPDT. Given in full, the CDR3 is CSARSGSIPDTQYF.

With respect to this clone: Read sequence stops 3 residues before the CDR3 end, and the germline J gene provides the missing end. The V gene is TRBV19, the J gene TRBJ2-3, with D hard to call. The CDR3 has 12 residues. Germline V gene lookup returns CDR1 LNHDA and CDR2 SQIVND (reference sequence). CDR3 DNA, as far as it was read: TGTGCCAGTAGTAAACTAAGAGAGACG. The encoded protein is CASSKLRET. The full CDR3 sequence reads CASSKLRETQYF.

A word on this clone: The read is 3 residues too short to cover the CDR3 end, so that end is filled in from the germline J gene. The chain combines TRBV18 with TRBJ1-2; D is unclear. The germline V gene encodes CDR1 KGHSH and CDR2 LQKENI. CDR3 size: 15 residues. The CDR3 is CASSPPTSGYNDYTF. CDR3 DNA, as far as it was read: TGTGCCAGCTCACCACCGACTAGCGGGTATAACGAC.

Of note for this clone: Read sequence stops 3 residues before the CDR3 end, and the germline J gene provides the missing end. The chain carries TRBV5-8 and TRBJ2-6, with a possible D match to TRBD2 (6 bases). Germline-derived CDR1 and CDR2 are SGHTS and YDEGEE. This CDR3 has 14 amino acids. CDR3 DNA (partial): TGTGCCAGCAGCTTGGCCGGGGGTACGGTCTTC. Its translation is CASSLAGGTVF. Given in full, the CDR3 is CASSLAGGTVFLTF.

The DNA read from the CDR3 is TGCAGTGCTACCCCTAGCGGAGCCTACAATGAG. Its translation: CSATPSGAYNE. Given in full, the CDR3 is CSATPSGAYNEQFF. The chain links TRBV20-1 to TRBJ2-1, with 7 bases that match TRBD2. The sequenced fragment ends 3 residues before the CDR3 boundary, so the rest is inferred from the germline J gene. Unmatched junction bases numbered 5, after V lost 4 bases and J lost 2 bases. The CDR3 sequence is 14 residues long. Per germline, CDR1 DFQATT and CDR2 SNEGSKA (reference sequence).

Turning to this clone: Coverage ceases 3 residues before the CDR3 finishes, and the germline J gene fills in the end. This rearrangement joins TRBV4-1 to TRBJ1-1; D may be TRBD1 (5 bases). The CDR3 length is 14 residues. Germline V lookup: CDR1 MGHRA, CDR2 YSYEKL. Trimming removed 3 bases at V and 1 base at J, with 9 bases between. CDR3 in amino acids: CASSHLTGNTEAFF. The covered CDR3 bases are TGCGCCAGCAGCCATCTTACAGGGAACACTGAA.

Of note for this clone: Coverage ceases 3 residues before the CDR3 finishes, and the germline J gene fills in the end. The chain combines TRBV2 with TRBJ2-5, with TRBD1 as a possible D gene (5 bases). CDR1 is SNHLY and CDR2 is FYNNEI in the germline V gene. The V and J ends lost 6 bases and 1 base respectively, with 18 bases between them. CDR3 length: 16 residues. CDR3 DNA, as far as it was read: TGTGCCAGCAGAAGTCAGGGTCCAGGGTCCCAAGAGACC. Translation: CASRSQGPGSQET. The whole CDR3 region reads CASRSQGPGSQETQYF.

With regard to this clone: The CDR3 goes on 3 residues after the read ends, and that part is filled in from the germline J gene. V gene TRBV19 combines with J gene TRBJ1-1; TRBD1 is a possible D gene (5 bases). CDR1 and CDR2 from the germline V gene are LNHDA and SQIVND (reference sequence). V lost 6 bases and J lost 1, with 12 bases in between. CDR3 length equals 14 residues. CDR3 DNA, as far as it was read: TGTGCCAGTAGACCGGGACTGCCGAACACTGAA. Encoded protein: CASRPGLPNTE. The full CDR3 is CASRPGLPNTEAFF.

Remarks on this clone: The read gets to within 3 residues of the CDR3 end, and the germline J gene fills in the rest. V is TRBV20-1 and J is TRBJ2-2, with D perhaps matching TRBD1 (5 bases). Looked up from germline, CDR1 is DFQATT and CDR2 is SNEGSKA (reference sequence). This CDR3 contains 15 residues. Deletions cut 2 bases from V and 1 base from J, with 11 bases between. Incomplete CDR3 DNA: TGCAGTGCTAGAATGCGCAGGGTGAACACCGGGGAG. This gives the protein CSARMRRVNTGE. The full CDR3 protein is CSARMRRVNTGELFF.

The CDR3 reads CSAPGTSGRGRETQYF. The CDR3 bases that were read are TGCAGTGCTCCCGGGACTAGCGGGAGGGGGCGAGAGACC. This chain joins TRBV20-1 and TRBJ2-5; TRBD2 agrees at 16 bases. With the read ending 3 residues before the CDR3 end, the germline J gene is used to fill in that end. Losses at the gene ends were 5 bases for V and 4 bases for J; bases not matched to a gene: 7. The CDR3 runs to 16 residues. Per germline, CDR1 DFQATT and CDR2 SNEGSKA (reference sequence).

In the case of this clone: The CDR3 is cut off 3 residues early in the read; its end comes from the germline J gene. The chain uses TRBV5-1 and TRBJ2-3; D possibly corresponds to TRBD1 (6 bases). Trimming left V 3 bases short and J 3 bases short, with 14 bases between. Germline-derived CDR1 and CDR2 are SGHRS and YFSETQ. The CDR3 contains 15 residues. The sequenced part of the CDR3 DNA is TGCGCCAGCAGCTCCTTACAGGGTCCAACAGATACG. This encodes CASSSLQGPTDT. The complete CDR3 reads CASSSLQGPTDTQYF.

On this clone: The CDR3 end lies 3 residues beyond the end of the read and is filled in from the germline J gene. The chain recombines TRBV13 with TRBJ2-7, with D possibly TRBD2 on 5 matching bases. CDR3 length: 13 residues. V was trimmed by 6 bases and J by 0 bases, leaving 9 bases between them. Germline CDR1 PRHDT, CDR2 FYEKMQ (reference sequence). The part of the CDR3 DNA that was read is TGTGCCAGCAGTTCCACTAGCTCCTACGAG. This translates into CASSSTSSYE. The whole CDR3 protein is CASSSTSSYEQYF. Together with reference TRBV13 and TRBJ2-7, the CDR3 gives the full variable domain: AAGVIQSPRHLIKEKRETATLKCYPIPRHDTVYWYQQGPGQDPQFLISFYEKMQSDKGSIPDRFSAQQFSDYHSELNMSSLELGDSALYFCASSSTSSYEQYFGPGTRLTVT.

A note on this clone: The CDR3 is cut off 3 residues early in the read; its end comes from the germline J gene. V usage is TRBV10-3 and J usage is TRBJ2-1; D ambiguous. CDR3 length: 13 residues. The germline gives CDR1 ENHRY, CDR2 SYGVKD. Trimming took off 0 bases at V and 7 bases at J, with 7 bases between the two ends. The CDR3 reads CAISESRQNEQFF. CDR3 DNA (partial): TGTGCCATCAGTGAGTCTCGACAAAATGAG.

Regarding this clone: Read data end 3 residues before the CDR3 end; the end is taken from the germline J gene. The chain employs TRBV11-3 and TRBJ2-1; a weak D match, TRBD1 (6 bases). This CDR3 has 13 amino acids. Trimming took 3 bases from V and 4 from J, leaving 7 bases between them. Germline V gives CDR1 SGHNT, CDR2 YENEEA. The CDR3 loop reads CASSFQGYNEQFF. CDR3 DNA, as far as it was read: TGTGCCAGCAGCTTTCAGGGGTACAATGAG.

Regarding this clone: The read terminates 3 residues ahead of where the CDR3 ends, so the germline J gene completes it. This chain links TRBV30 with TRBJ1-1; TRBD1 agrees at 9 bases. Trimming took 5 bases from V and 1 from J; bases not matched to a gene: 2. The CDR3 extends over 13 amino acids. Germline V CDR1 and CDR2: GTSNPN, SVGIG (reference sequence). This CDR3 reads CAWRQGGNTEAFF. The sequenced CDR3 bases are TGTGCCTGGCGACAGGGGGGGAACACTGAA.

In regard to this clone: The read terminates 3 residues before the CDR3 end, so the remaining end is supplied by the germline J gene. J is TRBJ1-2 and V is TRBV19, with D unresolved. CDR1 is LNHDA and CDR2 is SQIVND in the germline V gene (reference sequence). The CDR3 has 14 amino acids. Incomplete CDR3 DNA: TGTGCCAGTAGTATAGGGACTTTTGGGAACGAC. The encoded protein is CASSIGTFGND. The whole CDR3 protein is CASSIGTFGNDYTF.

On this clone: The DNA ends 3 residues before the CDR3 does, and the rest of the CDR3 is filled in from the germline J gene. V usage is TRBV20-1 and J usage is TRBJ1-2; TRBD1 matches 10 bases. V was pared by 5 bases and J by 6 bases, with 12 bases of the junction left unmatched. The CDR3 has 15 amino acids. In germline, CDR1 is DFQATT, CDR2 SNEGSKA (reference sequence). The DNA read from the CDR3 is TGCAGTGCTGGGGGGACAGGGGTGGCTACCAATGGC. Translating it yields CSAGGTGVATNG. The complete CDR3 reads CSAGGTGVATNGYTF.

Comments on this clone: The CDR3 extends 3 residues past the end of the read, so its final part is completed from the germline J gene. This chain links TRBV19 with TRBJ2-5, with 8 bases matching TRBD2. With V trimmed by 4 bases and J by 5 bases, 18 bases remained unmatched. From germline, CDR1 is LNHDA and CDR2 SQIVND (reference sequence). This CDR3 comprises 18 residues. The CDR3 sequence: CASSKGFGRASCGETQYF. CDR3 bases read: TGTGCCAGTAGTAAGGGTTTCGGGAGGGCCTCTTGCGGGGAGACC.

About this clone: The read terminates 3 residues before the CDR3 end, so the remaining end is supplied by the germline J gene. J is TRBJ2-2 and V is TRBV2, with D tentatively TRBD2 (6 bases). Trimming stripped 7 bases from V and 7 bases from J, with 22 bases between. This CDR3 contains 16 residues. CDR1 is SNHLY and CDR2 is FYNNEI in the germline V gene. The CDR3 spells CASKILGSGDGGELFF. CDR3 DNA, as far as it was read: TGTGCCAGCAAGATCTTGGGTAGCGGTGATGGCGGGGAG.

To note about this clone: Sequencing ends 3 residues short of the CDR3 end; the germline J gene provides the rest. The chain recombines TRBV3-1 (or the pseudogene TRBV3-2) with TRBJ2-5; TRBD2 matches at 10 bases. The junction had 9 bases not matched to a gene; V was cut back by 3 bases and J by 5 bases. This CDR3 is built from 16 residues. Germline lookup yields CDR1 LGHDT and CDR2 YNNKEL (reference sequence). The chain's CDR3 is CASSHLGLAERETQYF. CDR3 DNA (partial): TGTGCCAGCAGCCACCTTGGACTAGCGGAAAGGGAGACC.

For this clone: The read falls 3 residues short of the CDR3 end, and the missing part is taken from the germline J gene. The chain links TRBV30 to TRBJ1-2, with 7 bases identical to TRBD1. This CDR3 is built from 13 residues. Unmatched junction bases numbered 8, after V lost 3 bases and J lost 7 bases. CDR1 GTSNPN and CDR2 SVGIG come from the germline V gene (reference sequence). The CDR3 bases that were read are TGTGCCTGGAGCAATGAAAACAGGGGTGGC. Its translation: CAWSNENRGG. The entire CDR3 reads CAWSNENRGGYTF. Full variable domain (outside the CDR3, taken from reference TRBV30 and TRBJ1-2): SQTIHQWPATLVQPVGSPLSLECTVEGTSNPNLYWYRQAAGRGLQLLFYSVGIGQISSEVPQNLSASRPQDRQFILSSKKLLLSDSGFYLCAWSNENRGGYTFGSGTRLTVV.